These 8 T cell receptor beta chains were all obtained from the same sample, sequenced in a study of regulatory T cells in long-lasting Graves disease. Relying on iRepertoire HTBI primers and Arm-PCR of CDR3 regions, the team built TCR beta libraries. A single record per CDR3 protein comes from TCRdb applying MiXCR to the multiplex PCR reads. In the table there are 550,000 to 700,000 distinct CDR3 sequences, roughly 15% of which are singletons. As to time point: newly diagnosed GD, antithyroid drugs for less than 3 months. Making the TCR library involved RNA that had been extracted from PBMCs. The sample was also linked to a second study, of T cells in Graves' hyperthyroidism and ophthalmopathy.

This sample comprised peripheral blood mononuclear cells (PBMCs), obtained at new diagnosis, from a patient treated with antithyroid drugs. The receptor set was obtained from a man younger than 30 with Graves disease.

This clonotype was observed a handful of times. This chain connects TRBV30 to TRBJ2-7; no clear D gene. The CDR3 runs to 14 residues. Per the germline V gene, CDR1 is GTSNPN and CDR2 is SVGIG (reference sequence). V lost 1 base to trimming and J lost 2 bases, with 12 bases between them. The CDR3 DNA follows: TGTGCCTGGAGTGAGACGGATTCCCCCTACGAGCAGTACTTC. Its protein is CAWSETDSPYEQYF. Complete variable domain (other parts from reference TRBV30 and TRBJ2-7): SQTIHQWPATLVQPVGSPLSLECTVEGTSNPNLYWYRQAAGRGLQLLFYSVGIGQISSEVPQNLSASRPQDRQFILSSKKLLLSDSGFYLCAWSETDSPYEQYFGPGTRLTVT.

This clonotype was observed at least ten times. The chain carries TRBV6-1 and TRBJ1-1; D is uncertain. In germline, CDR1 is MNHNS, CDR2 SASEGT. V shed 4 bases and J shed 3 bases, with 12 bases lying between them. The length of the CDR3 is 14 residues. The CDR3 coding sequence is TGTGCCAGCAGTGCAAGGACGGGGTACACTGAAGCTTTCTTT. Amino acid sequence: CASSARTGYTEAFF.

This clonotype was observed a few times. The V and J genes are TRBV4-1 and TRBJ2-5; the D gene is possibly TRBD2 (6 bases). The end of the DNA aligns better with TRBJ2-7, so the J call may be wrong. Germline assignment: CDR1 MGHRA and CDR2 YSYEKL. The CDR3 is made up of 15 amino acids. The CDR3 spells CASSQPLSGVYEQYF. The DNA for the CDR3 is TGCGCCAGCAGCCAACCGCTTAGCGGAGTGTACGAGCAGTACTTC.

This clonotype has just a few counts. The gene calls are TRBV19 and TRBJ1-1; tentative D call: TRBD1 (6 bases). The CDR3 contains 13 residues. The V end lost 9 bases, the J end lost 1 base, and 12 bases lay between the germline ends. Germline CDR1 is LNHDA and CDR2 is SQIVND (reference sequence). The CDR3 DNA is TGTGCCAGCGGATGGACAGAGAACACTGAAGCTTTCTTT. It codes for CASGWTENTEAFF. Using reference TRBV19 and TRBJ1-1 for the parts outside the CDR3, the full variable domain is DGGITQSPKYLFRKEGQNVTLSCEQNLNHDAMYWYRQDPGQGLRLIYYSQIVNDFQKGDIAEGYSVSREKKESFPLTVTSAQKNPTAFYLCASGWTENTEAFFGQGTRLTVV.

The chain carries TRBV5-4 and TRBJ2-2; 7 bases line up with TRBD2. The V segment lost 6 bases and the J segment 8 bases; nucleotides outside the gene matches: 13. This CDR3 spans 15 amino acids. The V gene's germline CDR1 is SGHNT and CDR2 YYREEE (reference sequence). CDR3 coding DNA: TGTGCCAGCACTTCTAGCGGACAAAGGGCAGGGGAGCTGTTTTTT. Protein product: CASTSSGQRAGELFF.

In this sample, this clonotype turned up many times. The CDR3 DNA reads TGCGCCAGCAGCTCTCGACAGGGGCTCTACGAGCAGTACTTC. It is translated as CASSSRQGLYEQYF. The chain has TRBV5-1 and TRBJ2-7, with 8 positions matching TRBD1. The CDR3 is 14 residues long. The germline V gene encodes CDR1 SGHRS and CDR2 YFSETQ. The ends lost 3 bases at V and 3 bases at J; junction bases unmatched: 5. The whole variable domain, filled in from reference TRBV5-1 and TRBJ2-7, reads KAGVTQTPRYLIKTRGQQVTLSCSPISGHRSVSWYQQTPGQGLQFLFEYFSETQRNKGNFPGRFSGRQFSNSRSEMNVSTLELGDSALYLCASSSRQGLYEQYFGPGTRLTVT.

CDR3 nucleotide sequence: TGTGCCAGCAGCTCCTACGGGAGTGCAGGCTCCTACAATGAGCAGTTCTTC. It specifies CASSSYGSAGSYNEQFF. The chain uses TRBV5-4 and TRBJ2-1; D might be TRBD2 (6 bases). The germline gives CDR1 SGHNT, CDR2 YYREEE (reference sequence). V was pared by 3 bases and J by 0 bases, with 16 bases between. The CDR3 length is 17 residues.

This clonotype has more than one count but fewer than ten. The V gene is TRBV5-1, the J gene TRBJ2-1, with D hard to call. This CDR3 has 15 residues. V shed 1 base and J shed 0 bases, with 8 bases lying between them. CDR1 is SGHRS and CDR2 is YFSETQ in the germline V gene. DNA of the CDR3: TGCGCCAGCAGCTTGCGGCAGGTCTCCTACAATGAGCAGTTCTTC. Translating gives CASSLRQVSYNEQFF.